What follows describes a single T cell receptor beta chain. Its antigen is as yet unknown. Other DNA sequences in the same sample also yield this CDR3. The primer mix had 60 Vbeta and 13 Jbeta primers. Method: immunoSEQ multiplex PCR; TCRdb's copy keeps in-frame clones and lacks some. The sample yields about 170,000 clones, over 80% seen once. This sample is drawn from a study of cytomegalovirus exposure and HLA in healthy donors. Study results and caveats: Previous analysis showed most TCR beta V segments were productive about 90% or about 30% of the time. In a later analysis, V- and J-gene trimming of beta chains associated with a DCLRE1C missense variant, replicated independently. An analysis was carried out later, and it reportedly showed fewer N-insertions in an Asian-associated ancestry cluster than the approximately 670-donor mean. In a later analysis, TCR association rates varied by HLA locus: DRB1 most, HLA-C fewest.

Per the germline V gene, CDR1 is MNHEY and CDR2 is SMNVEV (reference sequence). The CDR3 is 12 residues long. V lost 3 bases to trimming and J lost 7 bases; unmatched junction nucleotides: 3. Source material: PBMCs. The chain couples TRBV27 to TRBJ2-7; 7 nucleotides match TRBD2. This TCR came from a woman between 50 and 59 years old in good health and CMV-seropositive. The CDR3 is CASSLRGGEQYF. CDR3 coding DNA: TGTGCCAGCAGTTTGCGGGGAGGGGAGCAGTACTTC.